The 29 T cell receptor beta chains below come from one sample, sequenced in a study of T cell changes during pregnancy in multiple sclerosis. The data were produced by immunoSEQ multiplex PCR, yet TCRdb's version contains in-frame clones alone and is incomplete. Of some 52,000 clones listed, about 92% were seen once; the top ten hold 0.35% to 0.45%. Sequenced material: CD4+ T cells from peripheral blood mononuclear cells, taken before pregnancy. Receptors originate from a female donor with multiple sclerosis, enrolled in a pregnancy study.

The chain carries TRBV7-2 and TRBJ2-1, with no clear D. This CDR3 has 17 amino acids. Trimming left V 0 bases short and J 8 bases short, with 20 bases between. Germline assignment: CDR1 SGHTA and CDR2 FQGNSA. The CDR3 region is CASSLALRISPVDEQFF. CDR3 DNA sequence: TGTGCCAGCAGCTTAGCCCTCCGTATTAGCCCGGTGGATGAGCAGTTCTTC.

The chain links TRBV7-6 to TRBJ2-2, with 9 nucleotides matching TRBD2. The CDR3 covers 14 residues. Germline-derived CDR1 and CDR2 are SGHVS and FNYEAQ. Germline trimming cut 7 bases from V and 6 bases from J; bases unmatched to any gene: 6. CDR3 DNA sequence: TGTGCCAGCACCCTAGTAGCGGGAGCCGGGGAGCTGTTTTTT. Translated, it gives CASTLVAGAGELFF.

The chain links TRBV6-5 to TRBJ2-5, with a possible D match to TRBD2 (6 bases). Trimming shortened V by 5 bases and J by 1 base, and 11 bases separated the two germline ends. The CDR3 has 14 residues. Looked up from germline, CDR1 is MNHEY and CDR2 is SVGAGI. The CDR3 nucleotides are TGTGCCAGCAGTAACCGACTAGTCCAAGAGACCCAGTACTTC. This codes for CASSNRLVQETQYF.

There are a few counts of this clone. The chain combines TRBV23-1 with TRBJ1-2; D remains unclear. TRBV23-1 is assigned to the ORF class and has an uncertain function. V was trimmed by 10 bases and J by 1 base, leaving 22 bases between them. The CDR3 is 16 residues long. The CDR3 DNA reads as TGCGCCACCCCGTGGGTCGGGGTCCAGATTAACTATGGCTACACCTTC. Translating gives CATPWVGVQINYGYTF.

The rearrangement uses TRBV7-9 and TRBJ2-7; 10 positions match TRBD1. Germline values: CDR1 SEHNR, CDR2 FQNEAQ (reference sequence). This CDR3 spans 14 amino acids. V trimming: 5 bases; J trimming: 1 base; junction bases outside the gene matches: 2. DNA for the CDR3: TGTGCCAGCAGCCGACAGGGGGCGTCCTACGAGCAGTACTTC. This sequence encodes CASSRQGASYEQYF.

This clone was counted once. This chain uses TRBV4-1 with TRBJ2-1; 10 bases are a match to TRBD2. The CDR3 contains 20 residues. Germline V gene sequence: CDR1 MGHRA, CDR2 YSYEKL. Trimming took 5 bases from V and 2 from J; bases not matched to a gene: 18. The CDR3 DNA reads as TGCGCCAGCAGCTCTCGAGGGGAACTAGCGGGACAACGGCCCTACAATGAGCAGTTCTTC. This sequence encodes CASSSRGELAGQRPYNEQFF.

The gene calls are TRBV28 and TRBJ1-2; unclear D gene. Germline V CDR1 and CDR2: MDHEN, SYDVKM. The ends were cut back, 6 bases at V and 7 bases at J, with 6 bases in the middle. This CDR3 comprises 10 residues. CDR3 sequence: CASRASGYTF. The CDR3 DNA reads as TGTGCCAGCAGAGCTTCTGGCTACACCTTC.

The genes are TRBV5-8 and TRBJ1-5, with a tentative D call TRBD1 (5 bases). V lost 0 bases and J lost 7, with 14 bases in between. Germline V gene data show CDR1 as SGHTS and CDR2 as YDEGEE. The CDR3 spans 15 residues. CDR3: CASSLDSGWGQPQHF. CDR3 sequence (DNA): TGTGCCAGCAGCTTGGATTCAGGATGGGGCCAGCCCCAGCATTTT.

The rearrangement uses TRBV4-1 and TRBJ2-1; 16 nucleotides match TRBD2. J was trimmed by 5 bases and V by 6 bases; bases with no gene match: 10. Per the germline V gene, CDR1 is MGHRA and CDR2 is YSYEKL. This CDR3 region has 18 residues. This CDR3 reads CASRLYSGTSGRDNEQFF. CDR3 nucleotide sequence: TGCGCCAGCAGGTTATACTCCGGGACTAGCGGGAGGGACAATGAGCAGTTCTTC.

The chain employs TRBV11-2 and TRBJ1-5, with D perhaps TRBD1 (6 bases). Germline V gene data show CDR1 as SGHAT and CDR2 as FQNNGV. CDR3 length: 13 residues. V lost 4 bases and J lost 6, with 10 bases in between. In DNA, the CDR3 is TGTGCCAGCAGCTCCAGGGGCGGTCAGCCCCAGCATTTT. Its translation: CASSSRGGQPQHF.

The genes are TRBV7-2 and TRBJ1-2; no reliable D call. The CDR3 sequence is 13 residues long. Deletions cut 6 bases from V and 6 bases from J, with 14 bases between. CDR1 is SGHTA and CDR2 is FQGNSA in the germline V gene. This CDR3 is CASRMSQIHGYTF. The CDR3 DNA follows: TGTGCCAGCAGAATGTCCCAGATCCATGGCTACACCTTC.

The rearrangement links TRBV5-4 to TRBJ2-1, with 10 bases identical to TRBD2. From germline, CDR1 is SGHNT and CDR2 YYREEE (reference sequence). The CDR3 is 19 residues long. The V segment lost 1 base and the J segment 3 bases; nucleotides outside the gene matches: 13. CDR3 DNA: TGTGCCAGCAGCTTGTCCGGACTAGCGGCCAGAACTAGCTACAATGAGCAGTTCTTC. Amino acids: CASSLSGLAARTSYNEQFF.

V is TRBV5-1 and J is TRBJ2-1; 7 nucleotides agree with TRBD2. The CDR3 is 18 residues long. Germline CDR1 is SGHRS and CDR2 is YFSETQ. V gave up 0 bases and J gave up 0 bases; unmatched junction bases: 9. DNA of the CDR3: TGCGCCAGCAGCTTGGGACGACTAGCAGGCAGCTCCTACAATGAGCAGTTCTTC. This codes for CASSLGRLAGSSYNEQFF.

The rearrangement uses TRBV5-1 and TRBJ1-1; D possibly corresponds to TRBD1 (5 bases). Germline V lookup: CDR1 SGHRS, CDR2 YFSETQ. V was trimmed by 0 bases and J by 0 bases, leaving 9 bases between them. There are 15 residues in the CDR3. This chain's CDR3 is CASSLGATVNTEAFF. CDR3 DNA sequence: TGCGCCAGCAGCTTGGGGGCGACAGTGAACACTGAAGCTTTCTTT.

V gene TRBV9 combines with J gene TRBJ2-2; D remains ambiguous. CDR1 is SGDLS, CDR2 YYNGEE, per germline. The V and J ends lost 0 bases and 0 bases respectively, with 15 bases between them. The CDR3 runs to 18 residues. CDR3 residues: CASSVVGNLLSNTGELFF. CDR3 sequence (DNA): TGTGCCAGCAGCGTAGTTGGCAATTTATTATCGAACACCGGGGAGCTGTTTTTT.

This clone was seen a handful of times. This chain joins TRBV9 and TRBJ1-1, with D possibly TRBD1 on 6 matching bases. CDR1 and CDR2 (germline): SGDLS, YYNGEE. This CDR3 contains 13 residues. With 4 bases removed from V and 4 bases from J, the gap between germline ends came to 11 bases. The CDR3 reads CASSSTGSTEAFF. The DNA for the CDR3 is TGTGCCAGCAGCTCAACAGGGAGCACTGAAGCTTTCTTT.

The rearrangement uses TRBV5-1 and TRBJ2-1; weak D call: TRBD2 (5 bases). The CDR3 sequence is 14 residues long. Germline values: CDR1 SGHRS, CDR2 YFSETQ. Between the trimmed V and J ends, which lost 3 bases and 1 base, there was a span of 8 bases. The CDR3, as DNA: TGCGCCAGCAGCTATAGCGAGTCCTACAATGAGCAGTTCTTC. Amino acid sequence: CASSYSESYNEQFF.

The V call is TRBV7-6, the J call TRBJ2-7; 9 nucleotides align to TRBD2. V trimming: 1 base; J trimming: 2 bases; junction bases outside the gene matches: 3. Germline lookup yields CDR1 SGHVS and CDR2 FNYEAQ. The CDR3 loop spans 15 amino acids. The CDR3 sequence: CASSLVLAGTYEQYF. The CDR3, as DNA: TGTGCCAGCAGCTTAGTTCTAGCGGGAACCTACGAGCAGTACTTC.

V usage is TRBV6-6 and J usage is TRBJ1-1; the D is unclear. The CDR3 is 14 amino acids. The V and J ends lost 0 bases and 1 base respectively, with 6 bases between them. Germline V gives CDR1 MNHNY, CDR2 SVGAGI (reference sequence). The CDR3 DNA sequence: TGTGCCAGCAGTTACTCTCGGGAGAACACTGAAGCTTTCTTT. This translates into CASSYSRENTEAFF.

The count of this clone is one. The J gene is TRBJ2-3, the V gene TRBV4-2, with 10 bases aligning to TRBD1. CDR1 is LGHNA, CDR2 YNFKEQ, per germline. CDR3 length equals 14 residues. V shed 2 bases, J shed 10 bases, and the junction held 6 bases outside the gene matches. The CDR3 protein is CASSQSTGTGAQYF. CDR3 coding DNA: TGTGCCAGCAGCCAATCTACCGGGACAGGGGCGCAGTATTTT.

The chain couples TRBV19 to TRBJ2-7, with TRBD1 identical over 9 bases. Trimming took 5 bases from V and 2 from J; bases not matched to a gene: 10. The germline gives CDR1 LNHDA, CDR2 SQIVND (reference sequence). The CDR3 extends over 16 amino acids. CDR3 DNA sequence: TGTGCCAGTAGTGCGTTCTCCAGGACAGGGGCCTACGAGCAGTACTTC. It codes for CASSAFSRTGAYEQYF.

The V gene is TRBV5-1, the J gene TRBJ2-1; maybe TRBD2 (7 bases). The V end was cut by 0 bases, the J end by 7 bases, with 29 bases between. Germline assignment: CDR1 SGHRS and CDR2 YFSETQ. The CDR3 totals 20 residues. The CDR3 DNA reads as TGCGCCAGCAGCTTGGGTCGGGGGGCGATTGCCCCTGACGGGAGGAATGAGCAGTTCTTC. Amino acids: CASSLGRGAIAPDGRNEQFF.

The chain uses TRBV10-3 and TRBJ1-1, with D unclear. CDR1 and CDR2 (germline): ENHRY, SYGVKD. The CDR3 runs 15 residues. Trimming cost V 0 bases and J 0 bases, with 8 bases left between them. CDR3 sequence: CAISESADLNTEAFF. In nucleotides, the CDR3 is TGTGCCATCAGTGAGTCGGCAGATTTGAACACTGAAGCTTTCTTT.

V gene TRBV19 combines with J gene TRBJ1-5; 9 positions match TRBD1. Germline trimming cut 8 bases from V and 2 bases from J; bases unmatched to any gene: 10. The CDR3 is made up of 16 amino acids. Germline CDR1 is LNHDA and CDR2 is SQIVND (reference sequence). The CDR3 protein is CASGTGWIRGNQPQHF. The CDR3 DNA is TGTGCCAGTGGGACAGGGTGGATTCGAGGCAATCAGCCCCAGCATTTT.

This clone appeared a single time. The sample has other DNA sequences that encode this CDR3 too. This chain joins TRBV30 and TRBJ2-5, with 7 bases identical to TRBD2. Per germline, CDR1 GTSNPN and CDR2 SVGIG (reference sequence). This CDR3 is 12 amino acids long. With 4 bases clipped from V and 2 bases from J, the junction kept 1 base outside the gene matches. The CDR3 sequence: CAWTSGQETQYF. In DNA, the CDR3 is TGTGCCTGGACTAGCGGTCAAGAGACCCAGTACTTC.

The V and J genes are TRBV7-7 and TRBJ2-2, with 9 bases matching TRBD1. V dropped 6 bases and J dropped 7; count of bases not matched to a gene: 6. The CDR3 extends over 14 amino acids. Germline values: CDR1 SSHAT, CDR2 FNYEAQ (reference sequence). The chain's CDR3 is CASRLQGAVGELFF. CDR3 nucleotide sequence: TGTGCCAGCAGGTTACAGGGGGCCGTCGGGGAGCTGTTTTTT.

The chain combines TRBV19 with TRBJ2-1; D gene unclear. Trimming left V 6 bases short and J 9 bases short, with 9 bases between. This CDR3 region has 11 residues. The V gene's germline CDR1 is LNHDA and CDR2 SQIVND (reference sequence). The CDR3 reads CASRRLGEQFF. CDR3 coding DNA: TGTGCCAGTAGGAGGCTTGGTGAGCAGTTCTTC.

J is TRBJ2-1 and V is TRBV6-4; 8 positions agree with TRBD2. The ends lost 0 bases at V and 7 bases at J; junction bases unmatched: 8. This CDR3 has 16 amino acids. CDR1 and CDR2 from the germline V gene are MRHNA and SNTAGT. CDR3 loop: CASSDSASGPVNEQFF. CDR3 bases: TGTGCCAGCAGTGACTCGGCTAGCGGGCCAGTTAATGAGCAGTTCTTC.

The rearrangement joins TRBV27 to TRBJ2-3, with D unresolved. Trimming left V 3 bases short and J 4 bases short, with 8 bases between. The CDR3 runs to 13 residues. The V gene's germline CDR1 is MNHEY and CDR2 SMNVEV (reference sequence). The CDR3 is CASSFASPDTQYF. CDR3 in DNA: TGTGCCAGCAGTTTCGCTAGTCCAGATACGCAGTATTTT.